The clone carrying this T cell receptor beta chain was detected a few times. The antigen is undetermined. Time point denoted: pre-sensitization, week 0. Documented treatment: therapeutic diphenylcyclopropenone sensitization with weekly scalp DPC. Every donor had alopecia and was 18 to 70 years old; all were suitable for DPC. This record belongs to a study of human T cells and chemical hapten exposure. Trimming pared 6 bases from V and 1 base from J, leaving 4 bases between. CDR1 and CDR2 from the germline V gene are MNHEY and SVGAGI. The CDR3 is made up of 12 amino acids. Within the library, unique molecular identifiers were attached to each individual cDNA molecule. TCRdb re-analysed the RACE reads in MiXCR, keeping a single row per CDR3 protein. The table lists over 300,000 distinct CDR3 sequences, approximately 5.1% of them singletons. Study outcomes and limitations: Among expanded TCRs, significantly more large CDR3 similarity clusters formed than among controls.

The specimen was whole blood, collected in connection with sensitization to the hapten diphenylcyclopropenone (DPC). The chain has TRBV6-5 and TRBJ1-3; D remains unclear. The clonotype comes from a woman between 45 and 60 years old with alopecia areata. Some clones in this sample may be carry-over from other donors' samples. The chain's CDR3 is CASSQSGNTIYF. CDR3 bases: TGTGCCAGCAGCCAATCTGGAAACACCATATATTTT.